The table lists the clone carrying this T cell receptor beta chain with many counts. Its antigen is not identified. The entry originates in a study of identical twins. V gave up 2 bases and J gave up 4 bases, with 16 bases separating them. The CDR3 is 16 amino acids. Germline CDR1 and CDR2: SGHTA and FQGTGA. Study-wide results and limits: Cord blood beta clonotypes that were abundant carried fewer insertions, and memory repertoires showed no such trend.

Using its own MiXCR run on the 5' RACE reads, TCRdb lists one record per CDR3 protein. In the table there are 220,000 or so distinct CDR3 sequences, around 6.6% of which are singletons. This sample also belongs to another study, concerning yellow fever vaccine responses in identical twins.

The TCR sequence derives from a woman younger than 30 in good health. Sequenced material: memory (CD45RO+) T cells sorted from blood. The chain has TRBV7-3 and TRBJ2-3, with D possibly TRBD1 on 6 matching bases. The CDR3 DNA sequence: TGTGCCAGCAGCTTAGCAACAAGAGCAGGGGCAGATACGCAGTATTTT. Its protein is CASSLATRAGADTQYF.